This TCR beta chain was identified during a study of shared clonotypes between healthy human individuals. This CDR3 is built from 15 residues. V gave up 5 bases and J gave up 7 bases, with 21 bases separating them. CDR1 MNHNS and CDR2 SASEGT come from the germline V gene. The team ran DNA from unsorted PBMCs on ten immunoSEQ deep assay plates for sequencing. Measured with immunoSEQ multiplex PCR; TCRdb has only the in-frame clones, and not every one. Counted here are hundreds of thousands of clones, 60% to 80% occurring once; the ten biggest clones make up 12%. Each of the donors was a healthy adult who was HIV-negative and had not had a recent acute infection or vaccination.

Sample: PBMCs. The receptor was isolated from a middle-aged woman in good health. Some clones in this sample may be carry-over from other donors' samples. The rearrangement links TRBV6-1 to TRBJ2-7, with a possible D match to TRBD2 (7 bases). CDR3 bases: TGTGCCAGCAGTCGACGGGCGGGGGCTCCTGGGGAGCAGTACTTC. This codes for CASSRRAGAPGEQYF.